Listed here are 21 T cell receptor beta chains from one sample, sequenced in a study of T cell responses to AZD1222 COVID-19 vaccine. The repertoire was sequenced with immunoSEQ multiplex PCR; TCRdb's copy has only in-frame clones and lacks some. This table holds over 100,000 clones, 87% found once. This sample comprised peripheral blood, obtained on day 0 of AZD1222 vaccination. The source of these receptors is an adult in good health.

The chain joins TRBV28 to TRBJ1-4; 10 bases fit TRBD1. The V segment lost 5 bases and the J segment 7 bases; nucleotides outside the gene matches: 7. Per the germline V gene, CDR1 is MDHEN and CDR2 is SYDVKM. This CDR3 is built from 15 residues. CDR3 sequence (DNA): TGTGCCAGCAGTGCAGGGACAGGGGTTCGTGAAAAACTGTTTTTT. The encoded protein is CASSAGTGVREKLFF.

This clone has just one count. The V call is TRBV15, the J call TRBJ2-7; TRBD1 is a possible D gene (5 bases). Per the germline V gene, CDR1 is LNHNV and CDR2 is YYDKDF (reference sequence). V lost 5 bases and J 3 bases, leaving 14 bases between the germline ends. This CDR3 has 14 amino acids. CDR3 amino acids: CATSPRATGYEQYF. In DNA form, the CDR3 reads TGTGCCACCAGCCCCAGGGCTACGGGCTACGAGCAGTACTTC.

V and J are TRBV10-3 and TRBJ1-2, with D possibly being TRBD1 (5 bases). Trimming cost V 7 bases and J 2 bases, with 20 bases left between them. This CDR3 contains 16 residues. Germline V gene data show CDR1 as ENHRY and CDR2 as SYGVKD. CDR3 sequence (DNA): TGTGCCATCACCCCGACGGGGCAACGAGTCAACTATGGCTACACCTTC. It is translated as CAITPTGQRVNYGYTF.

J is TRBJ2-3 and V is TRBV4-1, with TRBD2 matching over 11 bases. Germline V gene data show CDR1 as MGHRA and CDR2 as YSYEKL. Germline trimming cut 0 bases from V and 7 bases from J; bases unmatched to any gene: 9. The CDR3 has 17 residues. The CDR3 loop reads CASSQDQVAGGLYTQYF. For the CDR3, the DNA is TGCGCCAGCAGCCAAGATCAGGTAGCGGGGGGGCTTTATACGCAGTATTTT.

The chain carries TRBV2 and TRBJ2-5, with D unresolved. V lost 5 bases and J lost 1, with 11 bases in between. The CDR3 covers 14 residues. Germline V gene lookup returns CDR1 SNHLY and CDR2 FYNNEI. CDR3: CASSPGPSQETQYF. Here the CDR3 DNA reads TGTGCCAGCAGTCCTGGACCTTCCCAAGAGACCCAGTACTTC.

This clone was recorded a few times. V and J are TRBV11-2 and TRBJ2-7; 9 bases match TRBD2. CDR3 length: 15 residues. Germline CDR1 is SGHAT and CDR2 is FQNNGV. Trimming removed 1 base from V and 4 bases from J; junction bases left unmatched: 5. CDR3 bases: TGTGCCAGCAGCTTAGTCGGGACTAGCACGTACGAGCAGTACTTC. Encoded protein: CASSLVGTSTYEQYF. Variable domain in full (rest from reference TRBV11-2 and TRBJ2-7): EAGVAQSPRYKIIEKRQSVAFWCNPISGHATLYWYQQILGQGPKLLIQFQNNGVVDDSQLPKDRFSAERLKGVDSTLKIQPAKLEDSAVYLCASSLVGTSTYEQYFGPGTRLTVT.

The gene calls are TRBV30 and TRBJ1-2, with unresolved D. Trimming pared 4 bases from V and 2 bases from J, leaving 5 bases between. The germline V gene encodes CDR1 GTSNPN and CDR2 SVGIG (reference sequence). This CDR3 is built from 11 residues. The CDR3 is CAWKRNYGYTF. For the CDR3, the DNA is TGTGCCTGGAAAAGGAACTATGGCTACACCTTC.

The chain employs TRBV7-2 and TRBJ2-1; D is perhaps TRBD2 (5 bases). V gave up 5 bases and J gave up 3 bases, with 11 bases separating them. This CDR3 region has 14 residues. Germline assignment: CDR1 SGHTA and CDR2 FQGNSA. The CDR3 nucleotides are TGTGCCAGCAGCCCAGACCGGGACTACAATGAGCAGTTCTTC. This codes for CASSPDRDYNEQFF.

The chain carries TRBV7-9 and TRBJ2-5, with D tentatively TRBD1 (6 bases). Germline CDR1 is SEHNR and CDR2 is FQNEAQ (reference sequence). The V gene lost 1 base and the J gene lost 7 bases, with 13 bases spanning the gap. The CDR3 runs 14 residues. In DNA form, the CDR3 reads TGTGCCAGCAGCTTAGAACCAGGGGTATTGACCCAGTACTTC. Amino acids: CASSLEPGVLTQYF.

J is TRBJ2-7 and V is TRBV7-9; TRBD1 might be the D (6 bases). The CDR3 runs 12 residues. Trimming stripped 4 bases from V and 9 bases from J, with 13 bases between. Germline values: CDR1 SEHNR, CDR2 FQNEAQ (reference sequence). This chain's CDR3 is CASSYRTDGQYF. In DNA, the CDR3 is TGTGCCAGCAGCTATAGGACAGATGGGCAGTACTTC.

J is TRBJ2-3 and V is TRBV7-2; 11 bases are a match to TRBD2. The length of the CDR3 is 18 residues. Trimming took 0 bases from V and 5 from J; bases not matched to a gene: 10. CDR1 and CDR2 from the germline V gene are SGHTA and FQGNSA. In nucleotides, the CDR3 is TGTGCCAGCAGCTTAGCGCCACCAACTAGCGGGAGTGGAGATACGCAGTATTTT. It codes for CASSLAPPTSGSGDTQYF.

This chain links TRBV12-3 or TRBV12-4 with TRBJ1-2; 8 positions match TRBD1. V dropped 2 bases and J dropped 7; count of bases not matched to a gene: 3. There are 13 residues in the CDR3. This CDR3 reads CASSLQGAGGYTF. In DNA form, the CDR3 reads TGTGCCAGCAGTTTACAGGGGGCGGGTGGCTACACCTTC.

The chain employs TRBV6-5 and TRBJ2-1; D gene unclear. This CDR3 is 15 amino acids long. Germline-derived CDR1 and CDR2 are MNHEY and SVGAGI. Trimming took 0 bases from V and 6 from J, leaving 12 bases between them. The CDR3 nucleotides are TGTGCCAGCAGTTACTCGGTTCAGCTTCCCAATGAGCAGTTCTTC. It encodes CASSYSVQLPNEQFF.

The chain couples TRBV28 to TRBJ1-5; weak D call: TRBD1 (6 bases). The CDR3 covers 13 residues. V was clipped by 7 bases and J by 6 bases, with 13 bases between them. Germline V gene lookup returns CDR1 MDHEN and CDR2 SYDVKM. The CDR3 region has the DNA TGTGCCAGCACCGTACAGGGAGGTCAGCCCCAGCATTTT. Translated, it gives CASTVQGGQPQHF.

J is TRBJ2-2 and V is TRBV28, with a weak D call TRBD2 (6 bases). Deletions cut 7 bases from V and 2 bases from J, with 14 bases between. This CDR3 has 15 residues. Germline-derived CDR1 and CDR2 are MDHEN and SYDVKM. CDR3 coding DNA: TGTGCCAGCATCGGGGGTCTACGAAACACCGGGGAGCTGTTTTTT. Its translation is CASIGGLRNTGELFF.

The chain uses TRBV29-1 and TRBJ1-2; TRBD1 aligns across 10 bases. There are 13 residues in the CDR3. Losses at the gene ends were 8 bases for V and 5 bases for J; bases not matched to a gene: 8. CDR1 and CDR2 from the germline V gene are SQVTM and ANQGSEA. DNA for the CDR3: TGCAGCACACCGAGGGGACAGGGGTATGGCTACACCTTC. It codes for CSTPRGQGYGYTF. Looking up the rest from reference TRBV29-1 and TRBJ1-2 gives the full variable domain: SAVISQKPSRDICQRGTSLTIQCQVDSQVTMMFWYRQQPGQSLTLIATANQGSEATYESGFVIDKFPISRPNLTFSTLTVSNMSPEDSSIYLCSTPRGQGYGYTFGSGTRLTVV.

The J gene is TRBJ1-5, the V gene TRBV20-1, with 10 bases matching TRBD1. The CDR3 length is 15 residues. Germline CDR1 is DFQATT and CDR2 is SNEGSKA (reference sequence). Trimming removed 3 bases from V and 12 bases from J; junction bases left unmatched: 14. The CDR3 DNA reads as TGCAGTGCTAGTGAACCGGGACAGGGGAGTCTCGGCCAGCATTTT. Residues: CSASEPGQGSLGQHF.

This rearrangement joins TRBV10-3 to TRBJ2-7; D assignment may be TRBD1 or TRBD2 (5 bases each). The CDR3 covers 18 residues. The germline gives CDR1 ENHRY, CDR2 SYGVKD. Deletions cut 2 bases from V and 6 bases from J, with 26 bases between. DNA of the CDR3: TGTGCCATCAGTGAGCCAGGTATGGTACCGGGACGGACCTCCGAGCAGTACTTC. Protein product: CAISEPGMVPGRTSEQYF.

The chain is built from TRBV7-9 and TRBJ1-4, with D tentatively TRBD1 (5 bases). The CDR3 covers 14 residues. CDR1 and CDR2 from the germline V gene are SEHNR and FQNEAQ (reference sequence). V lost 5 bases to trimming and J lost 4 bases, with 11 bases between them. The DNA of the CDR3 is TGTGCCAGCAGCGCCCAGGGTGGTAATGAAAAACTGTTTTTT. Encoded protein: CASSAQGGNEKLFF.

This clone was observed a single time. As DNA, the CDR3 is TGTGCCACCAGCAGAGATATGCCAAGGTCACCCCTCCACTTT. Protein sequence: CATSRDMPRSPLHF. The genes are TRBV15 and TRBJ1-6, with D uncertain. V lost 0 bases and J lost 10, with 10 bases in between. The CDR3 contains 14 residues. Germline V gene data show CDR1 as LNHNV and CDR2 as YYDKDF (reference sequence).

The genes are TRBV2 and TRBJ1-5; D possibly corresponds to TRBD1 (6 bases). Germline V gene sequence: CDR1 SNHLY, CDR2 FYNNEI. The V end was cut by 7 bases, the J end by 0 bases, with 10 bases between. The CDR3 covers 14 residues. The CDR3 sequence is CASKRTDSNQPQHF. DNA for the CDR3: TGTGCCAGCAAAAGGACAGATAGCAATCAGCCCCAGCATTTT.